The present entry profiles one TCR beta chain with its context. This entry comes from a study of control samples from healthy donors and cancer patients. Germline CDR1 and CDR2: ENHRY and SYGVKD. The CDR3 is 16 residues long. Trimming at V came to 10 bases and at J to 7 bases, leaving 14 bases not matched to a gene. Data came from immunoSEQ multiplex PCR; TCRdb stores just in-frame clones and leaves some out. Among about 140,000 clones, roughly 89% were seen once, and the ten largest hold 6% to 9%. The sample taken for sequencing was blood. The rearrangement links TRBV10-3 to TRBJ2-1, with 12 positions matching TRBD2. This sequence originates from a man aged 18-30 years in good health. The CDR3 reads CATRPDVGTSGNEQFF. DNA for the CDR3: TGTGCCACCCGGCCTGACGTCGGGACTAGCGGGAATGAGCAGTTCTTC.